These T cell receptor beta chains were read from a single sample in a study of monozygotic twins with inflammatory bowel disease. TCRdb reanalyzed the 5' RACE reads and collapses them to one entry per CDR3 protein, without DNA. This sample carries around 380,000 distinct CDR3 sequences, with around 2.5% going to the ten biggest clones. The sample taken for sequencing was blood. The receptors come from a human donor with ulcerative colitis or Crohn's disease, or a healthy co-twin of an affected twin (not recorded which). CDR3s include the opening cysteine and the closing phenylalanine or tryptophan. Fields, in order: J gene, V gene, CDR3 protein.

J gene: TRBJ2-7
V gene: TRBV7-3
CDR3 protein: CASSLSPGYEQYF

J gene: TRBJ2-7
V gene: TRBV30
CDR3 protein: CAWSTGTSGAREYF

J gene: TRBJ1-3
V gene: TRBV20-1
CDR3 protein: CSAARAISGNTIYF

J gene: TRBJ1-6
V gene: TRBV30
CDR3 protein: CAWSSSRGFSPLHF

J gene: TRBJ2-4
V gene: TRBV14
CDR3 protein: CASSSLNRHRTGKTGAAKNIQYF

J gene: TRBJ2-5
V gene: TRBV7-9
CDR3 protein: CASSSQRARDQYF

J gene: TRBJ2-1
V gene: TRBV10-3
CDR3 protein: CAISVRQGGNEQFF

J gene: TRBJ1-5
V gene: TRBV3-1
CDR3 protein: CASSQGAAFNQPQHF

J gene: TRBJ2-5
V gene: TRBV24-1
CDR3 protein: CATSDRLAVQETQYF

J gene: TRBJ1-1
V gene: TRBV5-5
CDR3 protein: CASRPVTGDAFF

J gene: TRBJ2-1
V gene: TRBV20-1
CDR3 protein: CSARDVNPYNEQFF

J gene: TRBJ1-2
V gene: TRBV6-1
CDR3 protein: CASRLSGTGASNYGYTF

J gene: TRBJ2-7
V gene: TRBV7-9
CDR3 protein: CASSFRTGEPYEQYF

J gene: TRBJ1-1
V gene: TRBV29-1
CDR3 protein: CSVVEGMSTEAFF

J gene: TRBJ2-6
V gene: TRBV3-1
CDR3 protein: CASSFPGLASGANVLTF